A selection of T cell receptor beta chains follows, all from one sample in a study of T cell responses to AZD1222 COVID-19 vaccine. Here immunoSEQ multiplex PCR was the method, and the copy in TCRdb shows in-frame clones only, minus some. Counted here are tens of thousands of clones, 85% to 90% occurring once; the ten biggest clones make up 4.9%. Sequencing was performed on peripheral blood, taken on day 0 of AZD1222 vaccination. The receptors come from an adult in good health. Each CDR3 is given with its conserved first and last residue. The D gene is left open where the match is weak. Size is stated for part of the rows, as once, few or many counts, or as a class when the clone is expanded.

TGTGCCAGCAGCCCTAGCCGGGGACTAGCGGGGGCCGGGCAGTTCTTC	CASSPSRGLAGAGQFF	TRBD2	TRBV13	TRBJ2-1	NA
TGTGCCAGCAGAAAACAGGGGGCCGATAATGAGCAGTTCTTC	CASRKQGADNEQFF	TRBD1	TRBV3-1/TRBV3-2	TRBJ2-1	once
TGTGCCAGCAGCGGGGACAGCTTTTATCAGCCCCAGCATTTT	CASSGDSFYQPQHF	TRBD1	TRBV7-9	TRBJ1-5	NA
TGTGCCAGTAGTGCCGACACTGGCTACACCTTC	CASSADTGYTF	NA	TRBV19	TRBJ1-2	few
TGTGCCAGCAGCATCCAGGGGAACACTGAAGCTTTCTTT	CASSIQGNTEAFF	NA	TRBV21-1	TRBJ1-1	NA
TGTGCCAGCAGTTCCGCAGGGGAGGCCAAAAACATTCAGTACTTC	CASSSAGEAKNIQYF	NA	TRBV25-1	TRBJ2-4	NA
TGCGCCAGCAGCCAACGGGACAGGGACAACTATGGCTACACCTTC	CASSQRDRDNYGYTF	TRBD1	TRBV4-1	TRBJ1-2	NA
TGTGCCAGCAGCCATGATCGGGGTCCTAGCGCAGATACGCAGTATTTT	CASSHDRGPSADTQYF	NA	TRBV3-1/TRBV3-2	TRBJ2-3	NA
TGTGCCAGCAGCTTGGTGGTGGGGAGCGCTAACTATGGCTACACCTTC	CASSLVVGSANYGYTF	NA	TRBV5-5	TRBJ1-2	NA
TGTGCCAGCTCACCCACAGGGGTAACTGAAGCTTTCTTT	CASSPTGVTEAFF	TRBD1	TRBV18	TRBJ1-1	NA
TGCGCCAGCAGCTTGGGGGGAATTGCGACTGGAAACACCATATATTTT	CASSLGGIATGNTIYF	NA	TRBV5-1	TRBJ1-3	once
TGTGCCAGCAGTCCCAGGGGGCCCAATACTGAAAAACTGTTTTTT	CASSPRGPNTEKLFF	TRBD1	TRBV27	TRBJ1-4	NA
TGTGCCAGCAGCTTAACGGGGGGTGCGACAAATTCACCCCTCCACTTT	CASSLTGGATNSPLHF	NA	TRBV7-3	TRBJ1-6	NA
TGTGCCAGCACCGGGCGGGGGGGCAGGAGCACCGGGGAGCTGTTTTTT	CASTGRGGRSTGELFF	TRBD2	TRBV27	TRBJ2-2	NA
TGTGCCAGCAGATTGGGTTTGGGGAGGGCCCCCCAAGAGACCCAGTACTTC	CASRLGLGRAPQETQYF	TRBD2	TRBV7-6	TRBJ2-5	NA
TGTGCCAGCAGCTTAGCGGTCCAGGCGAACACCGGGGAGCTGTTTTTT	CASSLAVQANTGELFF	NA	TRBV7-9	TRBJ2-2	NA
TGTGCCTGGAGTCTGGCGGGGAGTGAGCAGTTCTTC	CAWSLAGSEQFF	NA	TRBV30	TRBJ2-1	NA
TGCGCCAGCAGCTCGACAGGGGAGCGGAACACCATATATTTT	CASSSTGERNTIYF	TRBD1	TRBV5-1	TRBJ1-3	NA
TGTGCCAGCAGCCTAGTCTCCTACGAGCAGTACTTC	CASSLVSYEQYF	NA	TRBV3-1/TRBV3-2	TRBJ2-7	NA
TGCGCCAGCAGCCAAGACGGACGGGGGAACACTGAAGCTTTCTTT	CASSQDGRGNTEAFF	NA	TRBV4-1	TRBJ1-1	NA
TGTGCCAGCAAATCGGGACAGGACACTGAAGCTTTCTTT	CASKSGQDTEAFF	TRBD1	TRBV6-5	TRBJ1-1	NA
TGTGCCAGCAGTTTGAGGGTGAGCTCCTACAATGAGCAGTTCTTC	CASSLRVSSYNEQFF	NA	TRBV6-6	TRBJ2-1	NA
TGCGCCAGCAGCTTGGAGGGGGGCTTAACAGGGAATTCACCCCTCCACTTT	CASSLEGGLTGNSPLHF	NA	TRBV5-1	TRBJ1-6	NA
TGTGCCAGCAGGGGGGCAGGGAACTACGAGCAGTACTTC	CASRGAGNYEQYF	NA	TRBV12-3/TRBV12-4	TRBJ2-7	NA
TGTGCCAGCAGCCCCGGGACAGAAGGTTGGTTGACCGGGGAGCTGTTTTTT	CASSPGTEGWLTGELFF	TRBD1	TRBV3-1/TRBV3-2	TRBJ2-2	NA
TGTGCCAGCAGACAGGGGGAGTATGGCTACACCTTC	CASRQGEYGYTF	TRBD1	TRBV2	TRBJ1-2	NA
TGTGCCAGTAACCCTGCGGGACTAGCGGGCCAGGGTGAGCAGTTCTTC	CASNPAGLAGQGEQFF	TRBD2	TRBV19	TRBJ2-1	NA
TGTGCCAGCCCCTCGGGCCGCTTTATAGTAGTAATATGTAGCAATCAGCCCCAGCATTTT	CASPSGRFIVVICSNQPQHF	NA	TRBV7-3	TRBJ1-5	NA
TGTGCCAGCAGTTACGTCGAGGCTAGCGGGGGGTATGAGCAGTTCTTC	CASSYVEASGGYEQFF	TRBD2	TRBV6-2/TRBV6-3	TRBJ2-1	few
TGTGCCAGCGCCCCTAGGGGGAGAGATGAAAAACTGTTTTTT	CASAPRGRDEKLFF	NA	TRBV6-5	TRBJ1-4	NA
TGTGCCAGCTCACCCATCCGGGGGGCAAACGACAATGAGCAGTTCTTC	CASSPIRGANDNEQFF	NA	TRBV18	TRBJ2-1	NA
TGCGCCAGCAGCACCGGACAGGCAAACTATGGCTACACCTTC	CASSTGQANYGYTF	TRBD1	TRBV5-1	TRBJ1-2	NA
TGTGCCAGCAGCCCATACGGGGAAAGCTCCTACAATGAGCAGTTCTTC	CASSPYGESSYNEQFF	NA	TRBV7-9	TRBJ2-1	NA
TGTGCCAGCAGCTTGGCTGGGGCAGAATATGGCTACACCTTC	CASSLAGAEYGYTF	NA	TRBV5-6	TRBJ1-2	once
TGCAGTGCTAGCGTCCAGCTTGCGCAGTATTTT	CSASVQLAQYF	NA	TRBV20-1	TRBJ2-3	NA
TGTGCCAGCAGTTCCGGGACAGGGACTAGCAATCAGCCCCAGCATTTT	CASSSGTGTSNQPQHF	TRBD1	TRBV6-5	TRBJ1-5	once
TGTGCCAGCAGCTTAGTACAGGGGAATGGCTACACCTTC	CASSLVQGNGYTF	TRBD1	TRBV11-2	TRBJ1-2	NA
TGTGCCAGCAGTTACTCCGGACAGGGATTCTACGAGCAGTACTTC	CASSYSGQGFYEQYF	TRBD1	TRBV6-5	TRBJ2-7	NA
TGTGCCAGCAGCTTGATTACAGGCAGGGGGCTCTCCGGGGAGCTGTTTTTT	CASSLITGRGLSGELFF	TRBD1	TRBV5-4	TRBJ2-2	once
TGTGCCAGCAGCCCGGGGATTTATAATTCACCCCTCCACTTT	CASSPGIYNSPLHF	NA	TRBV9	TRBJ1-6	NA
TGTGCCAGCAGTCAGACTCTAGATACGCAGTATTTT	CASSQTLDTQYF	NA	TRBV6-5	TRBJ2-3	NA
TGTGCCAGCAGCTTGCGGGACAGGGATAGGTATGGCTACACCTTC	CASSLRDRDRYGYTF	TRBD1	TRBV5-5	TRBJ1-2	few
TGTGCCTGGAGTGAGGGAGACAGTGGCAATCAGCCCCAGCATTTT	CAWSEGDSGNQPQHF	NA	TRBV30	TRBJ1-5	NA
TGTGCCAGCAGCGTAAGCCCCTCCCCTGGAAACACCATATATTTT	CASSVSPSPGNTIYF	NA	TRBV9	TRBJ1-3	once
TGTGCCAGCAGCTTAGGCCTGGAATCACCCCTCCACTTT	CASSLGLESPLHF	NA	TRBV7-9	TRBJ1-6	NA
TGTGCCAGCAGCGCTTCAGGGGATGTTACTGAAAAACTGTTTTTT	CASSASGDVTEKLFF	NA	TRBV7-6	TRBJ1-4	NA
TGTGCTAGTGCCCCGGACAGGGTGCCTTCCCTCCACTTT	CASAPDRVPSLHF	TRBD1	TRBV12-5	TRBJ1-6	NA
TGTGCCAGCAGTTACTCAGGCAGCATGAACACTGAAGCTTTCTTT	CASSYSGSMNTEAFF	NA	TRBV6-5	TRBJ1-1	once
TGTGCCAGCATGGGGGCCGGTGAAGCTTTCTTT	CASMGAGEAFF	NA	TRBV6-6	TRBJ1-1	NA